These 3 T cell receptor beta chains were all obtained from the same sample, sequenced in a study of CD8+ T cells in alopecia areata. Isolated RNA was reverse transcribed into cDNA used as the sequencing template. The assay was immunoSEQ multiplex PCR, and TCRdb's table has in-frame clones only and misses some. The table includes around 200,000 clones, about 63% detected once. The specimen was CD4+ T cells sorted from blood, collected at week 0. The receptors were gathered from a human donor with alopecia areata.

This clone was seen a single time. The chain combines TRBV7-2 with TRBJ2-2, with 9 positions matching TRBD2. The trim removed 1 base at V and 6 bases at J, leaving 0 bases unmatched. CDR3 length equals 14 residues. Germline CDR1 reads SGHTA; CDR2 reads FQGNSA. The CDR3 sequence is CASSLGLAAGELFF. CDR3 coding DNA: TGTGCCAGCAGCTTAGGACTAGCGGCCGGGGAGCTGTTTTTT. Based on the CDR3 plus reference TRBV7-2 and TRBJ2-2, the full variable domain is GAGVSQSPSNKVTEKGKDVELRCDPISGHTALYWYRQSLGQGLEFLIYFQGNSAPDKSGLPSDRFSAERTGGSVSTLTIQRTQQEDSAVYLCASSLGLAAGELFFGEGSRLTVL.

Only a few counts were recorded for this clone. V usage is TRBV5-4 and J usage is TRBJ1-6; no clear D gene. In germline, CDR1 is SGHNT, CDR2 YYREEE (reference sequence). V was cut by 5 bases and J by 10 bases, with 16 bases left in between. This CDR3 has 14 residues. CDR3 region: CASSFDLGGSPLHF. Here the CDR3 DNA reads TGTGCCAGCAGTTTCGACCTTGGAGGGTCACCCCTCCACTTT.

This chain joins TRBV7-9 and TRBJ2-7; 7 nucleotides agree with TRBD1. V lost 4 bases and J lost 7; bases outside the gene matches: 16. The CDR3 is 16 amino acids. Germline V gene data show CDR1 as SEHNR and CDR2 as FQNEAQ (reference sequence). CDR3 in amino acids: CASSYIGQETLGEQYF. CDR3 DNA: TGTGCCAGCAGCTACATCGGACAGGAAACACTGGGTGAGCAGTACTTC.